The source of this T cell receptor beta chain is a study of metastatic and nonmetastatic thyroid tumors. Study details: Comparison of repertoires was carried out across blood and tumor or nodule tissue from malignant and benign thyroid patients. The study, taken as a whole, reports: It was reported that TCR beta diversity was significantly higher in malignant thyroid tumors than benign nodules, in blood and tumor.

In the original processing: CDR3 differences across clinicopathological groups were used to build a distant-metastasis classifier for papillary thyroid cancer. TCRdb used MiXCR to call clones anew from the PCR reads. The V and J calls, along with clone size, are taken from TCRdb and not from the paper's own processing. The table has 25,000 to 35,000 clones, under 20% seen once. Germline V lookup: CDR1 DFQATT, CDR2 SNEGSKA (reference sequence). This CDR3 has 14 residues. V shed 2 bases and J shed 0 bases, with 10 bases lying between them. This clone was seen a few times. The antigen remains unidentified. There were no patients who had received any treatment before thyroid surgery.

The sequenced sample consisted of blood. This receptor was taken from a female donor with papillary thyroid cancer or a benign thyroid nodule (not recorded which). Some clones in this sample may be carry-over from other donors' samples. The gene calls are TRBV20-1 and TRBJ1-1; D gene ambiguous. The CDR3 coding sequence is TGCAGTGCTAGAAAGGGAGGGCTGAACACTGAAGCTTTCTTT. This sequence encodes CSARKGGLNTEAFF.